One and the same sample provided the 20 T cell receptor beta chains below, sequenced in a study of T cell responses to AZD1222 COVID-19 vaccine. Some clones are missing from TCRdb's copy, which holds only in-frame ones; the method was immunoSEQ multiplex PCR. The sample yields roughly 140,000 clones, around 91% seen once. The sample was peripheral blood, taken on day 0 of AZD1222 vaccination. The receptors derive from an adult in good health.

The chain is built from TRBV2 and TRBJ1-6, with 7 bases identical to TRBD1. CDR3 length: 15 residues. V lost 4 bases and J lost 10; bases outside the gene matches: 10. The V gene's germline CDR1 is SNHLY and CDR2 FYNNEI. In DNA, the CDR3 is TGTGCCAGCAGTGGACAGGGAAGAGGGGAGTCACCCCTCCACTTT. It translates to CASSGQGRGESPLHF.

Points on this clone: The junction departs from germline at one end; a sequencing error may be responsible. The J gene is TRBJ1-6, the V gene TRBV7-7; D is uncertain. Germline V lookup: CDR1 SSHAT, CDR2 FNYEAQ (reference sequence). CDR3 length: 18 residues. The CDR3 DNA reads TGTGCTAGCAGCTTACATAAGGTAAGGGAGGTCTTAAATTCACCCCTCCACTTT. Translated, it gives CASSLHKVREVLNSPLHF.

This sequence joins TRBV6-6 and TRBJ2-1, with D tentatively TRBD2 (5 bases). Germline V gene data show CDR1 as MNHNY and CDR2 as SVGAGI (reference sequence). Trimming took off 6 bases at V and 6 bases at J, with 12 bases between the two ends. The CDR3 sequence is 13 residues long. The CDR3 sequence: CASSRTEGNEQFF. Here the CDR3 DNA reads TGTGCCAGCAGCCGGACTGAGGGCAATGAGCAGTTCTTC.

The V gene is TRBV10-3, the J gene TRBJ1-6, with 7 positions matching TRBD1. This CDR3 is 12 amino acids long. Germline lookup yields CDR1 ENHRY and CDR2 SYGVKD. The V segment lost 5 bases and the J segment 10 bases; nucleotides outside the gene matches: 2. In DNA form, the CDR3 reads TGTGCCATCAGTTCGGGACAGTCACCCCTCCACTTT. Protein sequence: CAISSGQSPLHF.

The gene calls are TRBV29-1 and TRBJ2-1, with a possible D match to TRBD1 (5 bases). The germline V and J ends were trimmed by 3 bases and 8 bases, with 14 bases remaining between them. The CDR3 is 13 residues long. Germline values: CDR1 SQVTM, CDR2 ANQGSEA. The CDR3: CSVEGLRGDEQFF. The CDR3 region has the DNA TGCAGCGTTGAGGGGCTAAGGGGCGATGAGCAGTTCTTC.

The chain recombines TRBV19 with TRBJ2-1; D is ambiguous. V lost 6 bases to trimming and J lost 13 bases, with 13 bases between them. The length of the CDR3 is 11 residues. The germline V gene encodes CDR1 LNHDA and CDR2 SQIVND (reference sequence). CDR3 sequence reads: CASSNDWEQFF. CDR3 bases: TGTGCCAGTAGCAACGACTGGGAACAGTTCTTC.

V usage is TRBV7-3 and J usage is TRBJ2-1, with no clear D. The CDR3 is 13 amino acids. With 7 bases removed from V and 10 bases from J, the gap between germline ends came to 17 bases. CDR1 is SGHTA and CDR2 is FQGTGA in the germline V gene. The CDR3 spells CASTAPPSREQFF. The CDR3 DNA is TGTGCCAGCACCGCTCCCCCCTCCCGGGAGCAGTTCTTC.

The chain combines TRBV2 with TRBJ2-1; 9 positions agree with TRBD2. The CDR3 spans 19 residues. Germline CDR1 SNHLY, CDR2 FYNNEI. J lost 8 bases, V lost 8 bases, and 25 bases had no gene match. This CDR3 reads CASSGRQGLAGSSTYEQFF. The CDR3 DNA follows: TGTGCCAGCTCTGGTCGGCAGGGCCTAGCGGGGTCATCGACTTATGAGCAGTTCTTC. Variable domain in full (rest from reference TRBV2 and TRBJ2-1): EPEVTQTPSHQVTQMGQEVILRCVPISNHLYFYWYRQILGQKVEFLVSFYNNEISEKSEIFDDQFSVERPDGSNFTLKIRSTKLEDSAMYFCASSGRQGLAGSSTYEQFFGPGTRLTVL.

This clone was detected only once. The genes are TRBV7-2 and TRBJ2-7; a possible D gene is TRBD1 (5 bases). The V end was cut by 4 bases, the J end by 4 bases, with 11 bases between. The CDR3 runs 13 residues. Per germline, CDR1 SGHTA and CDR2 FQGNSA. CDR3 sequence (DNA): TGTGCCAGCAGCTCGCCACAGGTGTACGAGCAGTACTTC. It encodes CASSSPQVYEQYF.

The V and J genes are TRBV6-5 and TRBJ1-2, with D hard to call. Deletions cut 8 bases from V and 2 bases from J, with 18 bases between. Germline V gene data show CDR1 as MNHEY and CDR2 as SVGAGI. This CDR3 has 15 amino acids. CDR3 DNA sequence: TGTGCCAGCTCCCCAGTGAGGGCACCCAACTATGGCTACACCTTC. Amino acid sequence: CASSPVRAPNYGYTF.

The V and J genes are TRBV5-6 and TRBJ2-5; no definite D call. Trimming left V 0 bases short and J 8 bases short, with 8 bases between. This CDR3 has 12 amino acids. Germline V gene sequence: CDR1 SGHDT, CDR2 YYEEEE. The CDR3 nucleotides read TGTGCCAGCAGCTTGGGGGGTAGTACCCAGTACTTC. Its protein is CASSLGGSTQYF.

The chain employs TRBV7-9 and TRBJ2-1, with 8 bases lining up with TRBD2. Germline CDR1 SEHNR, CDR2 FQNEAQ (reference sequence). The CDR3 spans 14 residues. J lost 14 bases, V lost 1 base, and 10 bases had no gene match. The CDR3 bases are TGTGCCAGCAGCTTAGGGTCGAGCGGGAGTAGTAAGTTCTTC. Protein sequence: CASSLGSSGSSKFF.

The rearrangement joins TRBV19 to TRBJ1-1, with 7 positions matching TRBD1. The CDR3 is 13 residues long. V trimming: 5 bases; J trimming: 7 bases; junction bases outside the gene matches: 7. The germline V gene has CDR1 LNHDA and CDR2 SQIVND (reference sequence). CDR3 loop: CASSGAGGSEAFF. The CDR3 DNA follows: TGTGCCAGTAGTGGAGCAGGGGGAAGTGAAGCTTTCTTT.

CDR3 coding DNA: TGTGCCAGCAGTCCAGGGAACTATGGCTACACCTTC. Protein product: CASSPGNYGYTF. The chain has TRBV28 and TRBJ1-2; TRBD1 is a possible D gene (5 bases). Germline-derived CDR1 and CDR2 are MDHEN and SYDVKM. The CDR3 has 12 amino acids. Trimming stripped 5 bases from V and 2 bases from J, with 6 bases between.

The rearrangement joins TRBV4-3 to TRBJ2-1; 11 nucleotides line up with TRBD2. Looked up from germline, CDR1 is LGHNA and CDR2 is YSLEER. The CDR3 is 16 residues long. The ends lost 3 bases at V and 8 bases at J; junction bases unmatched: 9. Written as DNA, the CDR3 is TGCGCCAGCAGCCAGATAGCGGGAGGGGGGGCTCATGAGCAGTTCTTC. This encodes CASSQIAGGGAHEQFF.

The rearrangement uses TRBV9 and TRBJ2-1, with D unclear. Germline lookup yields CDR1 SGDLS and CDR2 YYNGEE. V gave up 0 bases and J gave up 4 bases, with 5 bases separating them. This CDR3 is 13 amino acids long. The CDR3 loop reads CASSVDQYNEQFF. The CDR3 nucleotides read TGTGCCAGCAGCGTAGACCAATACAATGAGCAGTTCTTC.

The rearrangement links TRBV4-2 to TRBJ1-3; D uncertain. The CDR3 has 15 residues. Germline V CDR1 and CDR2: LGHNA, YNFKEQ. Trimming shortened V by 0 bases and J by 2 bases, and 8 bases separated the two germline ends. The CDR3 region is CASSQEKGTGNTIYF. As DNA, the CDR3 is TGTGCCAGCAGCCAAGAAAAAGGAACTGGAAACACCATATATTTT.

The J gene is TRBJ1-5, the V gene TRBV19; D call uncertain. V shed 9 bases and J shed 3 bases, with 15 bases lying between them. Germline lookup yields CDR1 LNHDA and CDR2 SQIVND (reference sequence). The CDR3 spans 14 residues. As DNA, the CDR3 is TGTGCCAGCGGCTGGGGTATAGACAATCAGCCCCAGCATTTT. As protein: CASGWGIDNQPQHF.

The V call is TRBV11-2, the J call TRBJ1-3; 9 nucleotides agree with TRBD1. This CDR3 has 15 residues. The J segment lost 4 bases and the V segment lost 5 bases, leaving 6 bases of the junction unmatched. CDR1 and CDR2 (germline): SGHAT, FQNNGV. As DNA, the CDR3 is TGTGCCAGCAGCCACGGGACAGGGCGCGGAAACACCATATATTTT. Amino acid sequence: CASSHGTGRGNTIYF.

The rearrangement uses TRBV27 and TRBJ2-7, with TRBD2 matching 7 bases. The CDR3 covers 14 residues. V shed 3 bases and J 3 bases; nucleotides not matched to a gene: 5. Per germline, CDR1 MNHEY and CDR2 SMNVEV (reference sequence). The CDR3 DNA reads TGTGCCAGCAGTTTCTCTTCGGGGGGCTACGAGCAGTACTTC. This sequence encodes CASSFSSGGYEQYF.